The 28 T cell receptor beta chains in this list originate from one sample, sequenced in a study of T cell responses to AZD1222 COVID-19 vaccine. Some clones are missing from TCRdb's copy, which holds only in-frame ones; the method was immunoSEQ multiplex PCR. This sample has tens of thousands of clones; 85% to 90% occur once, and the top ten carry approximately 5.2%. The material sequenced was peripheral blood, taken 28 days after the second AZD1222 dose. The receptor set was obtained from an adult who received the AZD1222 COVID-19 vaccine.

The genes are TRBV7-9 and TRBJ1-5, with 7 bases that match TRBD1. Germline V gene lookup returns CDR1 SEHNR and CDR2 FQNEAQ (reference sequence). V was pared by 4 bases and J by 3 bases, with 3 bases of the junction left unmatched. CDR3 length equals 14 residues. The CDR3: CASSWTGDNQPQHF. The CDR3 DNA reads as TGTGCCAGCAGCTGGACAGGAGACAATCAGCCCCAGCATTTT.

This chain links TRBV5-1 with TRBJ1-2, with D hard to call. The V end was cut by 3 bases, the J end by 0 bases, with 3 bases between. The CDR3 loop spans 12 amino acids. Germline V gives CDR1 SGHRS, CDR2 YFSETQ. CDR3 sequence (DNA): TGCGCCAGCAGCTCGACTAACTATGGCTACACCTTC. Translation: CASSSTNYGYTF.

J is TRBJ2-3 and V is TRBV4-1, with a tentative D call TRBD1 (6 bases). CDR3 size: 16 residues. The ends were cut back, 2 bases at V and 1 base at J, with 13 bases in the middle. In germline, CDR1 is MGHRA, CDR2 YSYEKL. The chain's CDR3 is CASSQTRGGGTDTQYF. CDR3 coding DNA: TGCGCCAGCAGCCAAACGCGAGGGGGTGGCACAGATACGCAGTATTTT.

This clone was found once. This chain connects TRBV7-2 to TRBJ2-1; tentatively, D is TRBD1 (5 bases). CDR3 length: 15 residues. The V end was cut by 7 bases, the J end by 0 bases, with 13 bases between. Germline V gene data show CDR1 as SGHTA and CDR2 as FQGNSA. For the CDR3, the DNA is TGTGCCAGCACCTTGCAGGGAAACTCCTACAATGAGCAGTTCTTC. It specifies CASTLQGNSYNEQFF.

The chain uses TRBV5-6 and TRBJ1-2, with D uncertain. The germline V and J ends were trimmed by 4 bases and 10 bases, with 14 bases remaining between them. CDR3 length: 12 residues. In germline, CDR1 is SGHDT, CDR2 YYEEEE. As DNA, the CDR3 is TGTGCCAGCAGCGCCCGGGGAGGGCCCTACACCTTC. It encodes CASSARGGPYTF.

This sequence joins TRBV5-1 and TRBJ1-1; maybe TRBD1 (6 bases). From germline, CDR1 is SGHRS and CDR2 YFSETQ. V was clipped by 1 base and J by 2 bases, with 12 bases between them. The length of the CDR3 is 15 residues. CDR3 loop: CASSLYRTANTEAFF. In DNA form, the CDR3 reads TGCGCCAGCAGCTTGTATCGGACAGCAAACACTGAAGCTTTCTTT.

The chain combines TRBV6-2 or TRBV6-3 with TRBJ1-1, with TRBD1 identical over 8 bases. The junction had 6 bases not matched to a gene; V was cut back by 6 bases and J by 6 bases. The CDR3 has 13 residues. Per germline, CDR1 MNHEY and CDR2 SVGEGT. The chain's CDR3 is CASSQGASAEAFF. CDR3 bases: TGTGCCAGCAGCCAGGGGGCGTCGGCTGAAGCTTTCTTT.

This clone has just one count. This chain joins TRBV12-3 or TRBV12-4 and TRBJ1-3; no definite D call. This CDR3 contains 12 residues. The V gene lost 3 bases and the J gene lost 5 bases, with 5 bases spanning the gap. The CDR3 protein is CASSFSRNTIYF. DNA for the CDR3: TGTGCCAGCAGTTTCAGCCGAAACACCATATATTTT.

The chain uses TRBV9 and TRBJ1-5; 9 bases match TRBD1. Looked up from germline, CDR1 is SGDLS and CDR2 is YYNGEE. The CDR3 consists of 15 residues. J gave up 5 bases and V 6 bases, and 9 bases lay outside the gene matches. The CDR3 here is CASNDRGTRHQPQHF. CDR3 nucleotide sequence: TGTGCCAGCAATGACAGGGGGACCCGTCATCAGCCCCAGCATTTT.

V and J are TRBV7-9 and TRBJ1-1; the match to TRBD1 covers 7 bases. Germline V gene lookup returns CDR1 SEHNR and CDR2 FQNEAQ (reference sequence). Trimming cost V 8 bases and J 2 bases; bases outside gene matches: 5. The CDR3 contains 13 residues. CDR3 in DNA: TGTGCCAGCTCCTGGGACAGTAACACTGAAGCTTTCTTT. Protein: CASSWDSNTEAFF.

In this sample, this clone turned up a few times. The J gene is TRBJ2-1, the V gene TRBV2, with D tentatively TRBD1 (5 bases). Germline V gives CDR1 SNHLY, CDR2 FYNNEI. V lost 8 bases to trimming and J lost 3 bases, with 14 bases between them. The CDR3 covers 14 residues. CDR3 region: CASVEDMSYNEQFF. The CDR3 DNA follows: TGTGCCAGCGTAGAGGACATGAGCTACAATGAGCAGTTCTTC.

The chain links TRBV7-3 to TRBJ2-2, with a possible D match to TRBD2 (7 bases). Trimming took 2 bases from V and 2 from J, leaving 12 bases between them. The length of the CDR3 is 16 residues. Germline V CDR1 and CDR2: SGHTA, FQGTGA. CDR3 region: CASSLRGGLNTGELFF. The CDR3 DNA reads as TGTGCCAGCAGCTTACGCGGGGGCCTAAACACCGGGGAGCTGTTTTTT. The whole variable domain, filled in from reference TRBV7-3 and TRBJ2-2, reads GAGVSQTPSNKVTEKGKYVELRCDPISGHTALYWYRQSLGQGPEFLIYFQGTGAADDSGLPNDRFFAVRPEGSVSTLKIQRTERGDSAVYLCASSLRGGLNTGELFFGEGSRLTVL.

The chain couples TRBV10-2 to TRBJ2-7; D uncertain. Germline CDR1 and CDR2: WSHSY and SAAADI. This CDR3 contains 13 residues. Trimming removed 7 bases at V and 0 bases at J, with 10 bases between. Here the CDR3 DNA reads TGCGCCAGCAAGGGATACTCCTCCTACGAGCAGTACTTC. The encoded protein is CASKGYSSYEQYF.

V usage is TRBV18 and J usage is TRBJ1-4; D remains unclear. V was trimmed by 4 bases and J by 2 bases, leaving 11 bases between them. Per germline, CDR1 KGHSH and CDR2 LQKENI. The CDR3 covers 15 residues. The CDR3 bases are TGTGCCAGCTCACGACCCGGTGGGACTAATGAAAAACTGTTTTTT. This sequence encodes CASSRPGGTNEKLFF. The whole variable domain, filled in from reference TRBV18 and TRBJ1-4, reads NAGVMQNPRHLVRRRGQEARLRCSPMKGHSHVYWYRQLPEEGLKFMVYLQKENIIDESGMPKERFSAEFPKEGPSILRIQQVVRGDSAAYFCASSRPGGTNEKLFFGSGTQLSVL.

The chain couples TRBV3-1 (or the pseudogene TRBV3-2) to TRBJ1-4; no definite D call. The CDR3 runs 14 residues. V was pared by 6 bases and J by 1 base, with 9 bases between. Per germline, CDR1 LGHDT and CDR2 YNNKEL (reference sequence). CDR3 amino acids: CASSRGRTNEKLFF. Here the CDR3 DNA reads TGTGCCAGCAGTCGAGGTAGAACTAATGAAAAACTGTTTTTT.

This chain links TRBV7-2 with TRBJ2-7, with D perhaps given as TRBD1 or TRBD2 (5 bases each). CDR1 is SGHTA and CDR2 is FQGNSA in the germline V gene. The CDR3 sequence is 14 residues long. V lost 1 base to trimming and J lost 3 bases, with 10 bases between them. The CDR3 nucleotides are TGTGCCAGCAGCTTAGGGGGGTCCAACTACGAGCAGTACTTC. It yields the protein CASSLGGSNYEQYF. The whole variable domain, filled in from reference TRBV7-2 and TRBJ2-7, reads GAGVSQSPSNKVTEKGKDVELRCDPISGHTALYWYRQSLGQGLEFLIYFQGNSAPDKSGLPSDRFSAERTGGSVSTLTIQRTQQEDSAVYLCASSLGGSNYEQYFGPGTRLTVT.

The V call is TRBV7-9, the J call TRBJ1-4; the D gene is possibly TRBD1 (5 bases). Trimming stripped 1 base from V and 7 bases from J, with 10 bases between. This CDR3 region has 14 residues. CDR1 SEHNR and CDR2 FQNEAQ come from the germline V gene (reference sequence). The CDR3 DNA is TGTGCCAGCAGCTTAGGAGGGGCCGGTGAAAAACTGTTTTTT. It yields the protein CASSLGGAGEKLFF.

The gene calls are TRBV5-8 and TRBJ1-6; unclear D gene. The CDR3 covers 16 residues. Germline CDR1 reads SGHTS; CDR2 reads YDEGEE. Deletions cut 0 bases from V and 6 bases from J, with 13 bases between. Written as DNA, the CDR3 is TGTGCCAGCAGCTTGGCCAGCAGCACCTCTAATTCACCCCTCCACTTT. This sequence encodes CASSLASSTSNSPLHF. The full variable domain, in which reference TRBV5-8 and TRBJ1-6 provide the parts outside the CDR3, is EAGVTQSPTHLIKTRGQQATLRCSPISGHTSVYWYQQALGLGLQFLLWYDEGEERNRGNFPPRFSGRQFPNYSSELNVNALELEDSALYLCASSLASSTSNSPLHFGNGTRLTVT.

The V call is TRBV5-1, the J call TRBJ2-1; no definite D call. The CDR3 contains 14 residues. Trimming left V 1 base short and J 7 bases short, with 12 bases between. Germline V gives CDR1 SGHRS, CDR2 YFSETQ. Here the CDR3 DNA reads TGCGCCAGCAGCTTGTTGGACGGAATTAATGAGCAGTTCTTC. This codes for CASSLLDGINEQFF.

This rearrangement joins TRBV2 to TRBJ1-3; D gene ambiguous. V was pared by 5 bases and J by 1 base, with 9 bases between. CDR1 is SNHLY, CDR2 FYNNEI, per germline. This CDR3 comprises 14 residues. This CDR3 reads CASSKSGSGNTIYF. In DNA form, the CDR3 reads TGTGCCAGCAGTAAATCAGGATCTGGAAACACCATATATTTT. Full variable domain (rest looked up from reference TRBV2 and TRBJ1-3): EPEVTQTPSHQVTQMGQEVILRCVPISNHLYFYWYRQILGQKVEFLVSFYNNEISEKSEIFDDQFSVERPDGSNFTLKIRSTKLEDSAMYFCASSKSGSGNTIYFGEGSWLTVV.

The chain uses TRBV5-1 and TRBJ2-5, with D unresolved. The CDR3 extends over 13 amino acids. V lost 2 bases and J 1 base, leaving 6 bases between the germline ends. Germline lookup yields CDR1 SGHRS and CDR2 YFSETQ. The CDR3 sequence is CASSFGSQETQYF. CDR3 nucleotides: TGCGCCAGCAGCTTCGGCAGCCAAGAGACCCAGTACTTC.

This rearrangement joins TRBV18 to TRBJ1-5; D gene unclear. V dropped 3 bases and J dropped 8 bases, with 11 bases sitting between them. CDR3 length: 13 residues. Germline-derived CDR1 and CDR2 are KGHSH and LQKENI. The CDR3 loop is CASSPGVGEPQHF. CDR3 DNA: TGTGCCAGCTCACCCGGCGTTGGCGAGCCCCAGCATTTT.

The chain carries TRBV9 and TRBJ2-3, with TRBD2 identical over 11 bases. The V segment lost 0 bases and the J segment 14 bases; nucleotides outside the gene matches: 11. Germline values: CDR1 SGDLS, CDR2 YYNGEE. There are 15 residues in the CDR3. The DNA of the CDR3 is TGTGCCAGCAGCGTAGGTAGCGGGGGGGACCCCACGGGGTATTTT. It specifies CASSVGSGGDPTGYF. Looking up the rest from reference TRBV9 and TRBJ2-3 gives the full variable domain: DSGVTQTPKHLITATGQRVTLRCSPRSGDLSVYWYQQSLDQGLQFLIQYYNGEERAKGNILERFSAQQFPDLHSELNLSSLELGDSALYFCASSVGSGGDPTGYFGPGTRLTVL.

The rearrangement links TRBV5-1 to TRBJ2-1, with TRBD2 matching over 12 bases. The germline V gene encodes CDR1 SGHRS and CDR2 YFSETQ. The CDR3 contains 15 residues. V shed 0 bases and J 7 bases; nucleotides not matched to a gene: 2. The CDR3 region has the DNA TGCGCCAGCAGCTTGGAACTAGCGGGGGGAAATGAGCAGTTCTTC. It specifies CASSLELAGGNEQFF.

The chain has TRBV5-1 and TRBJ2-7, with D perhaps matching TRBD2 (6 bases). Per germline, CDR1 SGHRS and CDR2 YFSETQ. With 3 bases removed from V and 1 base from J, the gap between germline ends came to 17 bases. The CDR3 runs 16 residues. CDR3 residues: CASSWRAGPSSYEQYF. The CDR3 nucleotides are TGCGCCAGCAGCTGGAGGGCAGGGCCCTCTTCCTACGAGCAGTACTTC. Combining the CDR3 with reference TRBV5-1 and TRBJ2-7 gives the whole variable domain KAGVTQTPRYLIKTRGQQVTLSCSPISGHRSVSWYQQTPGQGLQFLFEYFSETQRNKGNFPGRFSGRQFSNSRSEMNVSTLELGDSALYLCASSWRAGPSSYEQYFGPGTRLTVT.

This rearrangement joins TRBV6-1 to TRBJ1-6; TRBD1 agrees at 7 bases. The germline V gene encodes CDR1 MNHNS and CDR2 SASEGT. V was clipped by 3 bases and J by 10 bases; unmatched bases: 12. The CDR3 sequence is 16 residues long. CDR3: CASSDYITGAGSPLHF. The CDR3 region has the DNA TGTGCCAGCAGTGACTATATAACAGGGGCAGGCTCACCCCTCCACTTT.

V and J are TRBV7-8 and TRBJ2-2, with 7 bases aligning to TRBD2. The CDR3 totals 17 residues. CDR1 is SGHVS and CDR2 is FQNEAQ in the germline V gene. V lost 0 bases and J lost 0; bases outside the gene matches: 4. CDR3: CASSLAYGGTNTGELFF. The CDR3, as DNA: TGTGCCAGCAGCTTAGCCTACGGGGGGACGAACACCGGGGAGCTGTTTTTT. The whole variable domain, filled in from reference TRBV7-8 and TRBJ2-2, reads GAGVSQSPRYKVAKRGQDVALRCDPISGHVSLFWYQQALGQGPEFLTYFQNEAQLDKSGLPSDRFFAERPEGSVSTLKIQRTQQEDSAVYLCASSLAYGGTNTGELFFGEGSRLTVL.

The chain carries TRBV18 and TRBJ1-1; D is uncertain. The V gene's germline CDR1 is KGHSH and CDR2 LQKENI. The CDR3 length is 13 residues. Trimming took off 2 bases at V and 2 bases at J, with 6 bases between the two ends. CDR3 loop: CASSPDSNTEAFF. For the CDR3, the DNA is TGTGCCAGCTCACCAGACTCCAACACTGAAGCTTTCTTT.